The text below deals with one T cell receptor beta chain. Its target is not known. This table comes from immunoSEQ multiplex PCR, and its TCRdb copy is limited to in-frame clones, with some not included. Of 180,000 or so clones in the sample, just over 90% are singletons; the top ten hold 1% to 1.5%. This specimen belongs to a study of T cell responses to AZD1222 COVID-19 vaccine. CDR3 size: 12 residues. V was trimmed by 7 bases and J by 7 bases, leaving 16 bases between them. CDR1 and CDR2 from the germline V gene are GTSNPN and SVGIG (reference sequence). Findings of the study overall: Reportedly, nearly half the spike-specific TCRs target unmutated variant regions.

This clonotype was obtained from an adult who received the AZD1222 COVID-19 vaccine. The V and J genes are TRBV30 and TRBJ1-1; no firm D call. Material: peripheral blood, obtained 28 days after the second AZD1222 dose. CDR3 in amino acids: CASASVGIEAFF. DNA for the CDR3: TGTGCCTCCGCCTCGGTAGGAATTGAAGCTTTCTTT.